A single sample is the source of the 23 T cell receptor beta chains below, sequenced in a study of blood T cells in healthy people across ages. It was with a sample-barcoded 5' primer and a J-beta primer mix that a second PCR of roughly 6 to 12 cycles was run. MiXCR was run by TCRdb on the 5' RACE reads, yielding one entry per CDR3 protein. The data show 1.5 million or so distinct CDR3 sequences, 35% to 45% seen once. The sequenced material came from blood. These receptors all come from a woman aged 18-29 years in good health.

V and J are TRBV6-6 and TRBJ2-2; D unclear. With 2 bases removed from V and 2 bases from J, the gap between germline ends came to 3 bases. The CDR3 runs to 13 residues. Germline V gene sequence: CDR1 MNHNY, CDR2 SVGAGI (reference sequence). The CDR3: CASSYANTGELFF. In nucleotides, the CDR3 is TGTGCCAGCAGTTACGCTAACACCGGGGAGCTGTTTTTT.

The CDR3 DNA reads as TGTGCCAGCAGTTCGACAGGGTTAAGCACAAGGGAGCAGTTCTTC. It encodes CASSSTGLSTREQFF. The chain has TRBV28 and TRBJ2-1, with 7 bases aligning to TRBD1. V lost 4 bases, J lost 10 bases, and 13 bases stayed unmatched. Germline loops: CDR1 MDHEN, CDR2 SYDVKM. The CDR3 runs to 15 residues.

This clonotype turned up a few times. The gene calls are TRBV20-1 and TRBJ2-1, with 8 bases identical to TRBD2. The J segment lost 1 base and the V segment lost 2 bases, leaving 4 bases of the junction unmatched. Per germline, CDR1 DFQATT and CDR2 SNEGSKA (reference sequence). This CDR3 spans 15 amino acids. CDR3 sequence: CSARNPSGSYNEQFF. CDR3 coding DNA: TGCAGTGCTAGAAATCCTAGCGGGTCCTACAATGAGCAGTTCTTC.

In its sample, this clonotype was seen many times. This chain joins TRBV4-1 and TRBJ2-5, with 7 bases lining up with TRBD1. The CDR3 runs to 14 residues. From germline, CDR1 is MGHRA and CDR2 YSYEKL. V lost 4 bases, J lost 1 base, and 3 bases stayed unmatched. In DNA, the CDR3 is TGCGCCAGCAGCCTGTGGGACAGCCAAGAGACCCAGTACTTC. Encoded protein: CASSLWDSQETQYF.

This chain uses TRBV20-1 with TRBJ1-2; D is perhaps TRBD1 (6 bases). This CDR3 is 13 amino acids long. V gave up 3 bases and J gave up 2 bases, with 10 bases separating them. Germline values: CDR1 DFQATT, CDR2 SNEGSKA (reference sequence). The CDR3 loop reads CSASRDNNYGYTF. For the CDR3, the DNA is TGCAGTGCTAGTCGGGACAACAACTATGGCTACACCTTC.

Here the CDR3 DNA reads TGTGCCAGCAGCCCAGGGTCAGGGGAGGCCGAGCAGTACTTC. The encoded protein is CASSPGSGEAEQYF. The V and J genes are TRBV7-9 and TRBJ2-4; the D call may be TRBD1 or TRBD2 (6 bases each). Matching the DNA end better, TRBJ2-7 makes the J call doubtful. Germline V gives CDR1 SEHNR, CDR2 FQNEAQ (reference sequence). The CDR3 contains 14 residues.

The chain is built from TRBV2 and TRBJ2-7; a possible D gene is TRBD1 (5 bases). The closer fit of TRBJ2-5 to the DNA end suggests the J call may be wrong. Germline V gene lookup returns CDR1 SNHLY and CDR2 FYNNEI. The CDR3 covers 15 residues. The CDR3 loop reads CASRRTGATQETQYF. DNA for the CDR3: TGTGCCAGCAGGAGAACAGGAGCAACCCAAGAGACCCAGTACTTC.

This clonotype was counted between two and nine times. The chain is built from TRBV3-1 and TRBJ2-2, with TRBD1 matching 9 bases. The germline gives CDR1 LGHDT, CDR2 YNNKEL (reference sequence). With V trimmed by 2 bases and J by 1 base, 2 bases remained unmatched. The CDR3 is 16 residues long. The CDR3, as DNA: TGTGCCAGCAGCCAAACGGGACAGGGGAACACCGGGGAGCTGTTTTTT. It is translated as CASSQTGQGNTGELFF.

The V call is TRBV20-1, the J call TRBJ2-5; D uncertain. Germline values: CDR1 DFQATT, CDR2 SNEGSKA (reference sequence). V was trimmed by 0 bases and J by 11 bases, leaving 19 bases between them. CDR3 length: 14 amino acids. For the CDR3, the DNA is TGCAGTGCTAGAGAGAGGCGATTAGTGGAAGAGCAGTACTTC. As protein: CSARERRLVEEQYF.

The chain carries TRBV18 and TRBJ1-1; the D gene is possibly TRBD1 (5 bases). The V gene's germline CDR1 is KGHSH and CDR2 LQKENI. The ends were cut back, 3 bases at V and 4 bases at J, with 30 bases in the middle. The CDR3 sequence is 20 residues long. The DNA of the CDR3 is TGTGCCAGCTCACCTTTACCCCTTCAGGGACGGGGGGAGACTCCCACTGAAGCTTTCTTT. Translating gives CASSPLPLQGRGETPTEAFF.

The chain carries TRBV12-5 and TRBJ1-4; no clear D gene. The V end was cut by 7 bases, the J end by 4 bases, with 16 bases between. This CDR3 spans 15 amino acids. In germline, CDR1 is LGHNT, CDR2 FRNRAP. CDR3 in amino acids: CASEIVQIHNEKLFF. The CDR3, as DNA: TGTGCTAGTGAAATAGTTCAGATACATAATGAAAAACTGTTTTTT. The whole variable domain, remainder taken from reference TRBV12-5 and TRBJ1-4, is DARVTQTPRHKVTEMGQEVTMRCQPILGHNTVFWYRQTMMQGLELLAYFRNRAPLDDSGMPKDRFSAEMPDATLATLKIQPSEPRDSAVYFCASEIVQIHNEKLFFGSGTQLSVL.

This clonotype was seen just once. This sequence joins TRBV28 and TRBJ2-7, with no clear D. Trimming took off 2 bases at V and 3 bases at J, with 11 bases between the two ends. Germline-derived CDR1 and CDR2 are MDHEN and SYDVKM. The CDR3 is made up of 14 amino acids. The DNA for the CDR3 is TGTGCCAGCAGTTTACCCCATAAAATCTACGAGCAGTACTTC. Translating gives CASSLPHKIYEQYF.

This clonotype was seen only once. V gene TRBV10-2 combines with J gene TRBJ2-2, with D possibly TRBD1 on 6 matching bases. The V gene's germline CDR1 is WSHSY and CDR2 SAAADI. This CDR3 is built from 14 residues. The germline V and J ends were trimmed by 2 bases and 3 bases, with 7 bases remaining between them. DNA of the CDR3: TGCGCCAGCAGTGAGACAGGGTACACCGGGGAGCTGTTTTTT. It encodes CASSETGYTGELFF.

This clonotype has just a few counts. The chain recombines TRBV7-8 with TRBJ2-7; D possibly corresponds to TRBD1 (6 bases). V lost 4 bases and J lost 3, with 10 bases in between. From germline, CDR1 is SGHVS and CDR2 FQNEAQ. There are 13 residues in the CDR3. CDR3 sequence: CASSSGQHYEQYF. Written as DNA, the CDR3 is TGTGCCAGCAGCTCCGGACAGCACTACGAGCAGTACTTC.

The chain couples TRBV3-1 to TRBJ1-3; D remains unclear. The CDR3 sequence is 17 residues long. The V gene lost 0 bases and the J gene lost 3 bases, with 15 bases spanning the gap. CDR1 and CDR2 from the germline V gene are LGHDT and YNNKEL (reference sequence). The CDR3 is CASSQELVPRVGNTIYF. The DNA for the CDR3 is TGTGCCAGCAGCCAAGAATTGGTGCCCCGAGTTGGAAACACCATATATTTT.

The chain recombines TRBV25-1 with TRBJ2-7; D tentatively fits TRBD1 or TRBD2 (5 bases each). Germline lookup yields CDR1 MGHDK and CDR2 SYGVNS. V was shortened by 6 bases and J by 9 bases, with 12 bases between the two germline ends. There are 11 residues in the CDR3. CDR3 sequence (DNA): TGTGCCAGCAGCCCATGGGACGGGCAGTACTTC. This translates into CASSPWDGQYF.

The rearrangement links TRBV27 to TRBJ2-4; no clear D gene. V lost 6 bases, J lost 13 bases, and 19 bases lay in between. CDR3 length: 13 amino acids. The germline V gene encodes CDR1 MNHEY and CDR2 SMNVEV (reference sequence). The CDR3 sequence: CASSPTPVSEQYF. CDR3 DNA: TGTGCCAGCAGCCCCACCCCTGTCTCTGAGCAGTACTTC.

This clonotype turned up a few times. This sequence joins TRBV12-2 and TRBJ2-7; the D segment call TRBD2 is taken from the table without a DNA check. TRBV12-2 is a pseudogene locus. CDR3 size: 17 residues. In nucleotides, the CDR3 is TGTGCAAGTCGCCCTCAACGTGGCGGGAGCAGTGCCTACGAGCAGTACTTC. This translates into CASRPQRGGSSAYEQYF.

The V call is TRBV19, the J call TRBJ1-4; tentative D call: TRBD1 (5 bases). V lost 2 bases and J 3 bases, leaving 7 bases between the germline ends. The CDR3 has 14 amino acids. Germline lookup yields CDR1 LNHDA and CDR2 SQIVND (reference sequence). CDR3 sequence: CASSIQGSNEKLFF. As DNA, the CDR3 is TGTGCCAGTAGTATACAGGGATCTAATGAAAAACTGTTTTTT.

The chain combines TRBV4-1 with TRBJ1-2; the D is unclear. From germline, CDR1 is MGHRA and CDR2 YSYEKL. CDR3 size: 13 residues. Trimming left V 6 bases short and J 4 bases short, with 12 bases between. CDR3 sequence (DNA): TGCGCCAGCAGTCTTTTCGGGAGCTATGGCTACACCTTC. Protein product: CASSLFGSYGYTF.

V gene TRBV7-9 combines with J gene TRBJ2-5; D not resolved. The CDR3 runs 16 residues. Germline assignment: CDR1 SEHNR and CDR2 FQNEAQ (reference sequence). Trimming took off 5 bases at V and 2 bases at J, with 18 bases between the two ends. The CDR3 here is CASSERSGFLQETQYF. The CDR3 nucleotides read TGTGCCAGCAGCGAGAGGAGTGGTTTCTTACAAGAGACCCAGTACTTC.

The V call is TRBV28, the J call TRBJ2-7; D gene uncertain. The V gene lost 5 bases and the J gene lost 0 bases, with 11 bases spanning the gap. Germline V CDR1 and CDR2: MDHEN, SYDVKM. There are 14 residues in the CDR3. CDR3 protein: CASSENGLSYEQYF. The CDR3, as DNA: TGTGCCAGCAGTGAGAATGGGCTCTCCTACGAGCAGTACTTC.

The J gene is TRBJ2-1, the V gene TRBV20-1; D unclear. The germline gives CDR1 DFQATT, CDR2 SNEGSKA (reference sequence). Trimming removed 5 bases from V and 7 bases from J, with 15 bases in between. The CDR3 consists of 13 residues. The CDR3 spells CSAHGPKLNEQFF. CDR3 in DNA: TGCAGTGCTCACGGACCCAAGTTGAATGAGCAGTTCTTC.